This T cell receptor (beta chain) was captured by sequencing in a study of human T cells and chemical hapten exposure. Study conclusions and caveats: PT1 expanded TCR counts correlated positively with patch test score. Following DPC sensitization, TCRs present above 1 in 1000 frequency showed no change.

The sample's time point: patch test 2, 6 weeks after DPC sensitization. Treatment of the sample: therapeutic diphenylcyclopropenone sensitization with weekly scalp DPC. The V gene's germline CDR1 is MNHEY and CDR2 SVGAGI. Trimming took off 5 bases at V and 1 base at J, with 16 bases between the two ends. The CDR3 length is 16 residues. Each CDR3 protein is one row after TCRdb ran MiXCR on the RACE reads. In the table there are more than 80,000 distinct CDR3 sequences, under 11% of which are singletons. This clonotype occurred many times. Its antigen remains unknown. This chain links TRBV6-5 with TRBJ2-3; D unresolved. This specimen consisted of whole blood, obtained in connection with sensitization to the hapten diphenylcyclopropenone (DPC). This TCR was sampled from a woman in her 50s with alopecia areata. Some clones in this sample may be carry-over from other donors' samples. Written as DNA, the CDR3 is TGTGCCAGCAGTGATGATAAGGGATGGGGCACAGATACGCAGTATTTT. This sequence encodes CASSDDKGWGTDTQYF.